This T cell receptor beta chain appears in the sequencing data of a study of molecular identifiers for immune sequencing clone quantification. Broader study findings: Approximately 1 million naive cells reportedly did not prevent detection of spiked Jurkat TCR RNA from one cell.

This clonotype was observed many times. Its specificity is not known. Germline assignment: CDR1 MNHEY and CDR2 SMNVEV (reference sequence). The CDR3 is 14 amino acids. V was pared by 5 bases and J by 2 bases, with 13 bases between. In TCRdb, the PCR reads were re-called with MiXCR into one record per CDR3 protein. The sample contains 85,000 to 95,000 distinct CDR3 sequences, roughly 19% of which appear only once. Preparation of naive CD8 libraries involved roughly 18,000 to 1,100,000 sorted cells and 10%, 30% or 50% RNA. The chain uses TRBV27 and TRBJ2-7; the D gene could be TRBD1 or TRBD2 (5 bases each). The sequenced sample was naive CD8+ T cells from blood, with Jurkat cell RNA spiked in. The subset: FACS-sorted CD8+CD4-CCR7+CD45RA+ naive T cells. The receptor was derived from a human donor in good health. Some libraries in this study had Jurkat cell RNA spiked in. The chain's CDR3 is CASSLGPTAYEQYF. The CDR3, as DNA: TGTGCCAGCAGTCTGGGACCGACAGCCTACGAGCAGTACTTC.